What follows is one T cell receptor (beta chain) and its context. Its antigen remains undetermined. Qualities for individual bases were not recorded, and no much larger clone is one base off. Library preparation was by multiplex PCR. Sequencing relied on an Illumina HiSeq 4000. TCR beta libraries were built with iRepertoire HTBI primers and Arm-PCR amplification of CDR3 regions. PCR products were gel purified before sequencing. As for the authors' bioinformatics: Gene usage analysis of CDR3 amino acid clonotypes relied on the roughly 64 TRBV and 14 TRBJ segments identified across samples. COPE and FqMerger were used to merge filtered high-quality paired reads into contigs. Contigs were aligned with BLAST to IMGT TRBV, TRBD and TRBJ reference genes, and CDR3 was defined per IMGT. Any clonotype with a frequency above 0.1% was counted as a highly expanded clone. Shannon entropy served as the measure of repertoire diversity, while the Gini coefficient captured V-J evenness. A clonotype was considered public if more than one individual shared it. Clones were called with MiXCR by TCRdb after fastp trimmed the public reads at Q25, and only in-frame beta chains were retained. Every CDR3 protein is listed once, alongside the most common genes and DNA of its rows. TCRdb, not the authors, supplied the V and J calls. This sample gives 620,000 or so distinct CDR3 sequences in total; about 16% of them show up just once. The ten largest clones add up to more than 15% of the sample.

The sample comes from a study of regulatory T cells in long-lasting Graves disease (dated by TCRdb to 2020 to 2023). Regarding the complete study: Patients with newly diagnosed Graves' disease had been on antithyroid drugs for under 3 months. Peripheral blood TCR sequencing and RNA sequencing compared persistent Graves' disease patients with newly diagnosed Graves' disease patients. The study was conducted in China and was registered as a clinical trial. A total of around 35 samples were covered by TCR sequencing, comprising some 13 persistent and around 20 newly diagnosed Graves' disease patients.

Per the publication, the time point label means: newly diagnosed GD, antithyroid drugs for less than 3 months. RNA was extracted from PBMCs in TRIzol for both TCR sequencing and RNA sequencing. The diagnosis of Graves' disease followed American Thyroid Association guidelines. Recruitment of patients was carried out at an endocrinology department in Xi'an, China. From each patient, around 9 milliliters of peripheral blood was collected into an EDTA anticoagulant tube. Ficoll Paque Plus density gradient separation was used to isolate PBMCs, and no further T cell sorting was performed. An Agilent 2100 Bioanalyzer and agarose gel were used to assess RNA quality, and a NanoDrop 2000 was used to measure RNA concentration. What the work shows at the level of the full study, not this receptor alone: The small sample size was acknowledged by the authors as a limitation that may reduce accuracy. More public clonotypes were shared among persistent patients (under 3,000) than among newly diagnosed patients (roughly 1,000). Compared with newly diagnosed patients, persistent Graves' disease patients had lower TCR Shannon entropy and fewer highly expanded clones, which suggests clonal expansion. The study examined only peripheral blood because the primary lesion, thyroid tissue, could not be accessed. Sequencing and analysis were limited to the TCR beta chain.

The same sample was also studied in work on T cells in Graves' hyperthyroidism and ophthalmopathy. The second study's authors report: Stable Graves' hyperthyroidism was defined as the absence of progression to ophthalmopathy over 18 months of follow-up. The hyperthyroidism patients were between 18 and 65 years old and newly diagnosed, with a disease duration of less than 2 months. Any patient with an uncontrolled infection, another autoimmune disease, pregnancy or lactation was excluded. Diagnoses were established on the basis of clinical symptoms, serum thyroxine and TRAb, thyroid ultrasound, and orbital computed tomography. The first round of RT-PCR for the TCR CDR3 was performed with the HTBI primer set and the Qiagen OneStep RT-PCR kit. Most expanded thyroid clonotypes (frequency above 0.001) were also found in blood, which suggests that blood repertoires may mirror thyroid immune responses. A 13 V-J signature model separated ophthalmopathy from stable hyperthyroidism, with 87.88% sensitivity and 81.08% specificity in cross-validation and 80%/75% in testing. During validation, the model predicted progression to ophthalmopathy a median of approximately 6.5 months ahead of onset, with more than 60% sensitivity and under 85% specificity. To identify distinguishing TCR V-J signatures, a discovery cohort of 90 to 100 patients was used, comprising 43 with Graves' ophthalmopathy and under 60 with stable Graves' hyperthyroidism. Whether ophthalmopathy could be predicted prospectively was tested in an independent validation cohort made up of under 20 hyperthyroidism patients plus 17 patients who later progressed to ophthalmopathy. For training and testing, the 110 or so patients in the discovery cohort were randomly divided in a 7:3 ratio. The study also compared thyroid tissue and blood T-cell repertoires from more than five Graves' hyperthyroidism patients. Following sampling, methimazole starting at 30 mg daily was given to hyperthyroidism patients, and high-dose intravenous methylprednisolone was given to ophthalmopathy patients. The libraries were constructed in a second round of multiplex PCR and then size-selected and purified. Libraries were sequenced paired-end with 100 bp reads on an Illumina HiSeq2000. SOAPnuke was used to process the raw data, with reads discarded if the reads contained adapters or uncalled bases, had a mean Phred below 15, or lacked an exact constant-primer or identifier match. COPE v1.2.5 was used to merge the high-quality paired reads, and each unique nucleotide sequence was defined as a clonotype. MiTCR v1.1 was used to align clonotypes to the IMGT TRBV, TRBD and TRBJ reference segments. Only V-J combinations with frequency above 0.0001, covering 99% to 99.2% of repertoires, were analysed. A TCS score was defined as the ratio between F50 (clonal expansion) and ExV (chaos), using BLOSUM62-based TCRdist between CDR3 peptides within each V-J. Welch's t-statistics and random forest reduced 500 to 650 V-J features to 13, which were used in a naive Bayes classifier (R e1071). No statistical method was used to fix the sample size in advance, and group allocation was not hidden from the investigators. The paper reports TCR Vbeta CDR3 sequencing of approximately 130 peripheral blood samples: some 41 ophthalmopathy, roughly 74 hyperthyroidism and roughly 17 progressor patients.

The TCR sequence derives from a woman in her 30s with Graves disease. Donor details come from another sample of the same person, matched by shared clones. Sequenced material: peripheral blood mononuclear cells (PBMCs), taken at new diagnosis, from a patient treated with antithyroid drugs.

CDR3 reads: CASSLGQGNSGNTIYF. In nucleotide form, the sequence is TGTGCCAGCAGTTTGGGGCAGGGTAACTCTGGAAACACCATATATTTT. The V and J genes are TRBV12-3 or TRBV12-4 and TRBJ1-3; TRBD1 is perhaps the D gene, given 5 matching bases. V loses 3 bases of germline sequence and J loses 0 bases, and the interval between the two ends is 12 bases. From its cysteine to its phenylalanine, the CDR3 spans 16 amino acids. The DNA shown is the 48-base CDR3, in frame from base 1.